The subject of this entry is one T cell receptor (beta chain). This clone's antigen is unknown. The sample holds no much larger clone one base away, and base qualities are not on file. V is shortened by 4 bases, J by 4 bases, and the region joining them spans 18 bases. The germline V gene sets CDR1 to SGHRS and CDR2 to YFSETQ. From the cysteine up to the phenylalanine, the CDR3 has a length of 15 residues. The sequence is cut down to CDR3 DNA, 45 bases in frame from base 1. This sample was included in a study of PD-L1 blockade in urothelial cancer (dated by TCRdb to 2016 to 2017). Study-level background: All patients started therapy in about 2014 and received atezolizumab 1,200 mg intravenously every 3 weeks. Blood samples were analyzed at 3 weeks after treatment start (second dose) and at 6 weeks after treatment start. Durable clinical benefit was achieved by nine patients but not by the remaining 20. In the same patients who had TCR sequencing, pretreatment tumors also underwent whole exome sequencing and RNA sequencing. Some 30 patients had pretreatment blood TCR-seq, about 25 had at least one posttreatment blood collection, and about 25 had tumor TCR-seq. Blood samples gave median yields of around 150,000 T cells and 82,636 unique TCRs, along with a median clonality of roughly 0.08. Progression-free survival longer than 6 months counted as durable clinical benefit, and TCR features were additionally tested against both progression-free and overall survival. An exploratory multi-omic analysis was conducted of the somatic, immune and clinical correlates of response to PD-L1 blockade with atezolizumab in urothelial cancer. Pretreatment tumor samples, along with matched peripheral blood serially collected before and after atezolizumab treatment, were subjected to TCR sequencing. About 85% of the 29 patients were identified as males with urothelial cancer of bladder origin, and a prior smoking history was reported by 18 of 29 patients. Patients had an ECOG performance status of 0 or 1 and had received between 0 and 3 prior chemotherapy regimens. Broad study findings and their caveats: Because the sample size was small (n ≈ 27) and many of the analyses were exploratory, the results are meant to be hypothesis-generating. Improved progression-free and overall survival was found to be associated with pretreatment peripheral blood TCR clonality below the median. Greater expansion of tumor-associated TCR clones in peripheral blood 3 weeks after the start of treatment was observed in patients with durable benefit (n of about 20, p = 0.022).

To estimate absolute template abundance from read counts, synthetic TCR analog templates were spiked into each PCR. The immunoSEQ assay used bias-controlled V and J gene primers to amplify TCRbeta CDR3 regions from genomic DNA. Sequencing of rearranged TCRbeta segments was performed at approximately 20X coverage. The source study handled its data this way. Sequencing errors were corrected by clustering, and CDR3s were annotated against IMGT so that V, D and J genes could be assigned. Downstream analyses used only productive TCRbeta rearrangements and left out out-of-frame or stop-codon sequences. To compute clonality, Shannon entropy was normalized by the log of the number of unique productive sequences and then subtracted from one. Clones differing between time points or between blood and tumor were identified by Fisher's exact test with Benjamini-Hochberg correction at adjusted p below 0.01. TCRdb provides this immuneACCESS table in a form limited to in-frame rearrangements. Some clones are lacking; in checked studies, under half of them reflect an unresolved V gene, and why the rest are absent is not known. The V and J calls and the clone size are those of that table, but D and trimming were determined from the DNA. The sample table records more than 75,000 clones; 84% of these occur just once. The ten largest account for roughly 2% of the sample.

What the time point label conveys for this sample: pretreatment peripheral blood. A cohort of 30 or so patients with locally advanced or metastatic urothelial carcinoma, treated at Memorial Sloan Kettering on a trial protocol, was included. Peripheral blood mononuclear cells were collected pretreatment and during treatment, at between 1 and 8 total time points per patient. The Qiagen DNeasy Blood extraction kit was used to purify genomic DNA from total PBMCs and tumor samples. PBMCs were collected pretreatment and during treatment and were isolated and stored as previously described. The receptor was derived from a man aged 55 to 70 with urothelial cancer. The input for sequencing was PBMCs, taken around atezolizumab (anti-PD-L1) treatment. Recombination connected TRBV5-1 to TRBJ2-7; the best D guess is TRBD2, with 7 bases matching. The CDR3 has the sequence CASSPEGGAKYEQYF. The DNA is as follows: TGCGCCAGCAGCCCGGAAGGGGGGGCAAAGTACGAGCAGTACTTC. The entire variable domain, with the stretches around the CDR3 drawn from the reference TRBV5-1 and TRBJ2-7 proteins, is KAGVTQTPRYLIKTRGQQVTLSCSPISGHRSVSWYQQTPGQGLQFLFEYFSETQRNKGNFPGRFSGRQFSNSRSEMNVSTLELGDSALYLCASSPEGGAKYEQYFGPGTRLTVT.